The clone carrying this T cell receptor beta chain was counted between two and nine times. Trimming cost V 4 bases and J 5 bases, with 20 bases left between them. This CDR3 is 16 amino acids long. Looked up from germline, CDR1 is LGHNA and CDR2 is YNFKEQ. The sample is drawn from a study of T cell responses to AZD1222 COVID-19 vaccine. Sequencing used immunoSEQ multiplex PCR; TCRdb keeps in-frame clones, though not all of them. The sample yields some 110,000 clones, about 88% seen once. Source: peripheral blood, taken 28 days after the second AZD1222 dose. The rearrangement links TRBV4-2 to TRBJ2-5; D possibly matches TRBD1 or TRBD2 (5 bases each). This sequence was found in an adult who received the AZD1222 COVID-19 vaccine. The CDR3 protein is CASSPSRETGAETQYF. CDR3 DNA sequence: TGTGCCAGCAGCCCGTCCAGGGAGACTGGAGCGGAGACCCAGTACTTC.